The sequence of this T cell receptor (beta chain) was determined in a study of blood T cell repertoires in COVID-19. Measured with immunoSEQ multiplex PCR; TCRdb has only the in-frame clones, and not every one. The sample lists about 360,000 clones; approximately 86% were seen once. Source material: peripheral blood. This TCR derives from a woman between 55 and 75 years old with COVID-19, enrolled during active disease.

The CDR3 nucleotides are TGTGCCAGCAGCTTATCTGGACAGGGTGATACCGGGGAGCTGTTTTTT. Its translation: CASSLSGQGDTGELFF. The gene calls are TRBV7-9 and TRBJ2-2; 8 bases fit TRBD1. There are 16 residues in the CDR3. Germline V gene data show CDR1 as SEHNR and CDR2 as FQNEAQ (reference sequence). With V trimmed by 2 bases and J by 5 bases, 7 bases remained unmatched.